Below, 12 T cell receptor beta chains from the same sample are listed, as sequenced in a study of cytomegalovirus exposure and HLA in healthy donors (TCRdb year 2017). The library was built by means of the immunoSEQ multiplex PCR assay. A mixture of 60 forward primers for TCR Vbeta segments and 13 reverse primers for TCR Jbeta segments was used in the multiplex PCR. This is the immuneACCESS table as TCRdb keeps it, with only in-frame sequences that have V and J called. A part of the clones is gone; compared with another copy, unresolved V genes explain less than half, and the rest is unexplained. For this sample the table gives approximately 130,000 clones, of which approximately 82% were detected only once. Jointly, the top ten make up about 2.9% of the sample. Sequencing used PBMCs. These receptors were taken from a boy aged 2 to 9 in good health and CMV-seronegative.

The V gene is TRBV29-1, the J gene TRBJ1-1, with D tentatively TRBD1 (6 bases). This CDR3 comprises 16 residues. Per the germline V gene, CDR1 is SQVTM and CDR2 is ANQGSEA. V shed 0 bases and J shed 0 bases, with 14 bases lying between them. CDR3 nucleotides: TGCAGCGTTGAAGATCAGGCAGGGGCCATGAACACTGAAGCTTTCTTT. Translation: CSVEDQAGAMNTEAFF.

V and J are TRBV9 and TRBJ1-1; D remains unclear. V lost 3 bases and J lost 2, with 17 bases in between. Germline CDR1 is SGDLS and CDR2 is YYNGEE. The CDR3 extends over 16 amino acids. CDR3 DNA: TGTGCCAGCAGCGCTCAATCGGGGTCCCGAAACACTGAAGCTTTCTTT. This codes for CASSAQSGSRNTEAFF.

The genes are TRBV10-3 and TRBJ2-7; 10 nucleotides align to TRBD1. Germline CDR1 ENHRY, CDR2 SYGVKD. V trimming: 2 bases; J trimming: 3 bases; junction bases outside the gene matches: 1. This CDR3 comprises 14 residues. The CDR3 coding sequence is TGTGCCATCAGTGAGAGGACAGGGGGCTACGAGCAGTACTTC. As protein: CAISERTGGYEQYF.

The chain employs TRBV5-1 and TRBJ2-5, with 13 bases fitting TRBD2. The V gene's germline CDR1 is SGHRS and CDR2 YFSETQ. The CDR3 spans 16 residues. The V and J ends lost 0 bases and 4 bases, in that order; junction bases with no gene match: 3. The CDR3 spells CASSLAGLAGVETQYF. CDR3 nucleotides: TGCGCCAGCAGCTTGGCCGGACTAGCGGGAGTAGAGACCCAGTACTTC. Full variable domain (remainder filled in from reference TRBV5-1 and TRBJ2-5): KAGVTQTPRYLIKTRGQQVTLSCSPISGHRSVSWYQQTPGQGLQFLFEYFSETQRNKGNFPGRFSGRQFSNSRSEMNVSTLELGDSALYLCASSLAGLAGVETQYFGPGTRLLVL.

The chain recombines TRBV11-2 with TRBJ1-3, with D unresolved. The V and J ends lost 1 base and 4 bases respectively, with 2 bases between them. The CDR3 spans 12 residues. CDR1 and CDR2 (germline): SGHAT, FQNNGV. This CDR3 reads CASSLAGNTIYF. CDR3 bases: TGTGCCAGCAGCTTAGCAGGAAACACCATATATTTT.

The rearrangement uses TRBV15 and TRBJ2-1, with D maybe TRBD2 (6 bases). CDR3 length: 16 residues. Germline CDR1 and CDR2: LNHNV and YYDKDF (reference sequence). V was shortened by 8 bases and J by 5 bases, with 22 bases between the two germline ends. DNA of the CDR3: TGTGCCACCCGACAAAATAGCGGTGCGCCAAACAATGAGCAGTTCTTC. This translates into CATRQNSGAPNNEQFF.

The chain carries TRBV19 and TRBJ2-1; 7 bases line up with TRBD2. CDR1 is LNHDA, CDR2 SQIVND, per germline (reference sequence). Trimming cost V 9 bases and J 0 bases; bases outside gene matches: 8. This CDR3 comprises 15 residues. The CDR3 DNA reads TGTGCCAGCGGGAGGATTCCTAGCTCCTACAATGAGCAGTTCTTC. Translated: CASGRIPSSYNEQFF. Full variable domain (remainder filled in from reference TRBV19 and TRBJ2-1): DGGITQSPKYLFRKEGQNVTLSCEQNLNHDAMYWYRQDPGQGLRLIYYSQIVNDFQKGDIAEGYSVSREKKESFPLTVTSAQKNPTAFYLCASGRIPSSYNEQFFGPGTRLTVL.

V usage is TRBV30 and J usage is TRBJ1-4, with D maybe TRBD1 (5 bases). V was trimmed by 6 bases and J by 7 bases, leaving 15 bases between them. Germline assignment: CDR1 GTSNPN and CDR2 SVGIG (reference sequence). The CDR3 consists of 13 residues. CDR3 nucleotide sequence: TGTGCCTGCAGGGCCTCTCTACCTGAAAAACTGTTTTTT. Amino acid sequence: CACRASLPEKLFF.

CDR3 loop: CASSEMGQAEAFF. CDR3 nucleotide sequence: TGTGCCAGCAGTGAAATGGGGCAAGCTGAAGCTTTCTTT. The chain employs TRBV25-1 and TRBJ1-1; a possible D gene is TRBD1 (5 bases). CDR1 and CDR2 (germline): MGHDK, SYGVNS. V gave up 2 bases and J gave up 6 bases, with 10 bases separating them. There are 13 residues in the CDR3.

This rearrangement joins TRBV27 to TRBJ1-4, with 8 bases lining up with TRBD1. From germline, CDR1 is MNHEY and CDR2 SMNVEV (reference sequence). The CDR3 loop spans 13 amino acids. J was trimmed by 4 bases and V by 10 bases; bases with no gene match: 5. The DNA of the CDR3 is TGTGCCATAGGGACAGGCCATAATGAAAAACTGTTTTTT. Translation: CAIGTGHNEKLFF. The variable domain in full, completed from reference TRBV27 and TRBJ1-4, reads EAQVTQNPRYLITVTGKKLTVTCSQNMNHEYMSWYRQDPGLGLRQIYYSMNVEVTDKGDVPEGYKVSRKEKRNFPLILESPSPNQTSLYFCAIGTGHNEKLFFGSGTQLSVL.

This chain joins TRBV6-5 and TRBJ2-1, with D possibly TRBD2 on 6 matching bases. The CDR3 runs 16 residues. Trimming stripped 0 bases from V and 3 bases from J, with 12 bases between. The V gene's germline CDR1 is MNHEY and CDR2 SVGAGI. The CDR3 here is CASSYSGGGHYNEQFF. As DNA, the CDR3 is TGTGCCAGCAGTTACTCTGGGGGAGGCCACTACAATGAGCAGTTCTTC.

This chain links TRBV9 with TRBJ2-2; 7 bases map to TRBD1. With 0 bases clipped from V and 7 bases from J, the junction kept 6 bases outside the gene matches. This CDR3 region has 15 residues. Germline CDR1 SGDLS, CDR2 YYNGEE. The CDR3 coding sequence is TGTGCCAGCAGCGTAGGGACAGGAGCGGTCGGGGAGCTGTTTTTT. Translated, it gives CASSVGTGAVGELFF.